The rows below give T cell receptor beta chains drawn from one sample of a study of CD8 T cells in Susac syndrome. TCRdb itself ran the immunoSEQ multiplex PCR reads through MiXCR, one entry per CDR3 protein. The sample contains 120,000 to 150,000 distinct CDR3 sequences, less than 95% of which appear only once. Sequencing input: CD4+ T cells from PBMCs. The receptors originated from a human donor in good health. CDR3s include the opening cysteine and the closing phenylalanine or tryptophan. The D gene is left open where the match is weak. Size is stated for part of the rows, as once, few or many counts, or as a class when the clone is expanded.

j_gene | d_gene | abundance | v_gene | CDR3aa | CDR3nt
TRBJ1-1 | TRBD1 | NA | TRBV5-1 | CASSLEGTGAKAFF | TGCGCCAGCAGCTTGGAGGGGACAGGAGCCAAAGCTTTCTTT
TRBJ2-7 | NA | few | TRBV29-1 | CSVEHAGGYEQYF | TGCAGCGTTGAACATGCAGGCGGATACGAGCAGTACTTC
TRBJ2-1 | NA | NA | TRBV7-9 | CASSLLIAVSYNEQFF | TGTGCCAGCAGCTTATTGATAGCGGTCTCCTACAATGAGCAGTTCTTC
TRBJ1-2 | TRBD1 | NA | TRBV24-1 | CATSDPTGSYGYTF | TGTGCCACCAGTGACCCGACAGGGTCCTATGGCTACACCTTC
TRBJ1-1 | NA | NA | TRBV12-3/TRBV12-4 | CASSSIPGLTRPIEAFF | TGTGCCAGCAGTTCCATTCCAGGGTTGACCCGTCCGATCGAAGCTTTCTTT
TRBJ1-2 | TRBD1 | NA | TRBV6-5 | CASSSTGDYGYTF | TGTGCCAGCAGTTCGACAGGGGACTATGGCTACACCTTC
TRBJ2-1 | NA | NA | TRBV5-4 | CASSPPLGRVNEQFF | TGTGCCAGCAGCCCCCCCCTAGGACGGGTAAATGAGCAGTTCTTC
TRBJ1-1 | NA | NA | TRBV29-1 | CSVDDGGTEAFF | TGCAGCGTTGACGACGGTGGCACTGAAGCTTTCTTT
TRBJ2-7 | TRBD1 | NA | TRBV7-2 | CASNPGGSSYEQYF | TGTGCCAGCAACCCAGGGGGCTCTTCCTACGAGCAGTACTTC
TRBJ2-5 | NA | NA | TRBV21-1 | CASSSAEGPETQYF | TGTGCCAGCAGCTCGGCCGAGGGGCCAGAGACCCAGTACTTC
TRBJ2-5 | TRBD2 | NA | TRBV19 | CASTPSGDQETQYF | TGTGCCAGTACCCCTAGCGGAGATCAAGAGACCCAGTACTTC
TRBJ2-7 | TRBD1 | once | TRBV14 | CASSQTVGTANYEQYF | TGTGCCAGCAGTCAGACGGTAGGGACAGCCAACTACGAGCAGTACTTC
TRBJ1-1 | NA | NA | TRBV20-1 | CSARPPRENTEAFF | TGCAGTGCTAGGCCCCCCCGGGAGAACACTGAAGCTTTCTTT
TRBJ1-1 | TRBD1 | NA | TRBV5-1 | CASSAGQGRGEAFF | TGCGCCAGCAGCGCCGGACAGGGCAGGGGCGAAGCTTTCTTT
TRBJ2-5 | TRBD1 | NA | TRBV3-1 | CASSQEPTGRETQYF | TGTGCCAGCAGCCAAGAACCGACAGGGCGGGAGACCCAGTACTTC
TRBJ2-3 | TRBD2 | NA | TRBV20-1 | CSARGTSGLGTQYF | TGCAGTGCTAGAGGGACTAGCGGGTTGGGGACGCAGTATTTT
TRBJ2-5 | TRBD1 | NA | TRBV7-2 | CASSLVRISGGETQYF | TGTGCCAGCAGCTTAGTGAGGATCTCAGGGGGAGAGACCCAGTACTTC
TRBJ2-1 | NA | NA | TRBV4-1 | CASSQDPGLYNEQFF | TGCGCCAGCAGCCAAGATCCCGGACTATACAATGAGCAGTTCTTC
TRBJ2-7 | NA | NA | TRBV10-3 | CAFSGSGGYEQYF | TGTGCCTTCAGTGGGTCCGGGGGCTACGAGCAGTACTTC
TRBJ1-1 | NA | NA | TRBV12-3/TRBV12-4 | CASSGGDLGPLNTEAFF | TGTGCCAGCAGTGGGGGAGACTTAGGTCCGTTGAACACTGAAGCTTTCTTT
TRBJ2-3 | NA | NA | TRBV20-1 | CSAIDRDGSTDTQYF | TGCAGTGCCATAGATCGGGACGGTAGCACAGATACGCAGTATTTT
TRBJ2-1 | TRBD2 | NA | TRBV5-1 | CASSNGLADWGHNEQFF | TGCGCCAGCAGCAACGGACTAGCAGATTGGGGACACAATGAGCAGTTCTTC
TRBJ2-3 | TRBD2 | NA | TRBV2 | CASSEGWPSGSQTDTQYF | TGTGCCAGCAGTGAAGGTTGGCCTAGCGGGAGTCAAACAGATACGCAGTATTTT
TRBJ2-5 | TRBD1 | NA | TRBV6-5 | CASRRDRGPETQYF | TGTGCCAGCAGACGCGACAGGGGACCGGAGACCCAGTACTTC
TRBJ2-7 | TRBD2 | NA | TRBV20-1 | CSARDRTSGSVSHYEQYF | TGCAGTGCTAGAGATAGGACTAGCGGGAGTGTCTCCCACTACGAGCAGTACTTC
TRBJ2-3 | TRBD2 | NA | TRBV2 | CASSDPGRMASGDSTDTQYF | TGTGCCAGCAGTGACCCGGGACGCATGGCTAGCGGGGACTCCACAGATACGCAGTATTTT
TRBJ1-1 | TRBD1 | NA | TRBV18 | CASSPSGTVIEAFF | TGTGCCAGCTCACCTTCCGGGACAGTTATTGAAGCTTTCTTT
TRBJ2-1 | NA | NA | TRBV20-1 | CSASHRGGPYNEQFF | TGCAGTGCTAGTCACAGGGGGGGGCCCTACAATGAGCAGTTCTTC
TRBJ1-1 | TRBD1 | NA | TRBV5-4 | CASSHGQDKVVNTEAFF | TGTGCCAGCAGCCACGGACAGGACAAAGTGGTGAACACTGAAGCTTTCTTT
TRBJ2-7 | TRBD2 | NA | TRBV30 | CAWSGAGGRYEQYF | TGTGCCTGGAGTGGAGCGGGAGGAAGATACGAGCAGTACTTC
TRBJ2-7 | NA | NA | TRBV25-1 | CASSDATVIYEQYF | TGTGCCAGCAGTGATGCCACTGTCATCTACGAGCAGTACTTC
TRBJ2-7 | NA | NA | TRBV9 | CASSVGGQPSYYEQYF | TGTGCCAGCAGCGTGGGGGGACAGCCGTCCTACTACGAGCAGTACTTC
TRBJ2-1 | TRBD2 | NA | TRBV12-3/TRBV12-4 | CASGRRPGLASLEQFF | TGTGCCAGCGGCAGGAGGCCGGGACTAGCATCATTGGAGCAGTTCTTC
TRBJ2-1 | TRBD2 | NA | TRBV20-1 | CSAIRLAGPHSYNEQFF | TGCAGTGCTATCAGGCTAGCGGGACCTCACTCCTACAATGAGCAGTTCTTC
TRBJ1-2 | TRBD1 | NA | TRBV28 | CASSLVGGGNYGYTF | TGTGCCAGCAGTTTAGTGGGAGGGGGCAACTATGGCTACACCTTC
TRBJ2-5 | NA | NA | TRBV30 | CAWSVLEVSETQYF | TGTGCCTGGAGTGTACTCGAAGTTTCAGAGACCCAGTACTTC
TRBJ1-2 | TRBD1 | NA | TRBV6-5 | CASSYSKGAGQGNYGYTF | TGTGCCAGCAGTTACTCTAAGGGGGCAGGACAGGGAAACTATGGCTACACCTTC
TRBJ2-7 | TRBD1 | NA | TRBV20-1 | CSASPDRAYEQYF | TGCAGTGCTAGCCCCGACAGGGCCTACGAGCAGTACTTC
TRBJ2-7 | NA | NA | TRBV28 | CASSLRPPYEQYF | TGTGCCAGCAGTCTGCGCCCGCCCTACGAGCAGTACTTC
TRBJ2-7 | NA | NA | TRBV5-1 | CASSLPGQPYEQYF | TGCGCCAGCAGCTTACCGGGACAACCTTACGAGCAGTACTTC